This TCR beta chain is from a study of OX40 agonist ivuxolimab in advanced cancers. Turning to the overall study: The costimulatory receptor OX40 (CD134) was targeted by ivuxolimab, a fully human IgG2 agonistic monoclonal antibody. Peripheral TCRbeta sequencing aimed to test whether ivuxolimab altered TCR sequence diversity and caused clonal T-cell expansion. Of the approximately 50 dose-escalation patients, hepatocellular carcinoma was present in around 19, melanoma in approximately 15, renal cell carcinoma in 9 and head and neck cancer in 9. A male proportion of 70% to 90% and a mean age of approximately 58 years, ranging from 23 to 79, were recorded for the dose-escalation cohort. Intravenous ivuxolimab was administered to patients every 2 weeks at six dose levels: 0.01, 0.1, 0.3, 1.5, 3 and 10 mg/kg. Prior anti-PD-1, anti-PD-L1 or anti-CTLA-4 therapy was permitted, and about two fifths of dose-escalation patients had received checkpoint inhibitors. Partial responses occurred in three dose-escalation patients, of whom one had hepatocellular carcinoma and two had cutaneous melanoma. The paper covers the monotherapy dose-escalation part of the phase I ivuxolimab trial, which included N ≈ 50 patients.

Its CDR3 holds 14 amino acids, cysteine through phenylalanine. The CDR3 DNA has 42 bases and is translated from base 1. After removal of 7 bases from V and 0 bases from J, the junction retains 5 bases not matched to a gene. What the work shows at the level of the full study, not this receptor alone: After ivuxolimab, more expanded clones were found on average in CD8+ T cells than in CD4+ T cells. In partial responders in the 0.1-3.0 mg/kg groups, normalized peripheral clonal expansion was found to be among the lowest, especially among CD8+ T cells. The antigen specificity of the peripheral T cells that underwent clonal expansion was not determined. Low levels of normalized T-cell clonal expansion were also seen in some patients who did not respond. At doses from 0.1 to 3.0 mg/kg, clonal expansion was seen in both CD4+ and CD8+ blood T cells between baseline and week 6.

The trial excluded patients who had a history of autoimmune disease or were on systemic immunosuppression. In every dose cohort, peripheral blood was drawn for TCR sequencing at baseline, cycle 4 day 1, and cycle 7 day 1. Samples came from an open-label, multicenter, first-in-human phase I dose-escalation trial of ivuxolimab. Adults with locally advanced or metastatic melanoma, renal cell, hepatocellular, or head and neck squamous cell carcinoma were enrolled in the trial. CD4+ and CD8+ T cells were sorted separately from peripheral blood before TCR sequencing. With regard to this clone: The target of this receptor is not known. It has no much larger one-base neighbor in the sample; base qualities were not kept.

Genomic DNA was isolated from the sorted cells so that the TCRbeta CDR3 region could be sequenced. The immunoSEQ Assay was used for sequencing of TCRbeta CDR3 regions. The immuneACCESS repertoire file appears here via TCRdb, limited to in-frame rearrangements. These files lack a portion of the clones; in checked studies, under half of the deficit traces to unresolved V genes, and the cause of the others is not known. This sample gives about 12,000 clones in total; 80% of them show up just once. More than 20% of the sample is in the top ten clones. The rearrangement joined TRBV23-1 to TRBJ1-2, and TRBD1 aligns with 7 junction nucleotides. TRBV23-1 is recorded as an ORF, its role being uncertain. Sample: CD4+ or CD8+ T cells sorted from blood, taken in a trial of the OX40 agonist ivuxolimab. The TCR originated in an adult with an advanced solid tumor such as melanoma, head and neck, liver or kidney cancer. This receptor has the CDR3 CASNWTGPNYGYTF. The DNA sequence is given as TGCGCCAGCAATTGGACAGGTCCTAACTATGGCTACACCTTC.